The next 20 T cell receptor beta chains were all read from a single sample in a study of blood T cell repertoires in COVID-19. Data came from immunoSEQ multiplex PCR; TCRdb stores just in-frame clones and leaves some out. Of about 130,000 clones in the sample, approximately 90% were seen once. The sample taken for sequencing was peripheral blood. The receptors here all came from a man aged 60-69 years with COVID-19, enrolled during active disease.

V usage is TRBV7-9 and J usage is TRBJ1-4, with a tentative D call TRBD1 (5 bases). With 0 bases removed from V and 10 bases from J, the gap between germline ends came to 9 bases. The germline V gene encodes CDR1 SEHNR and CDR2 FQNEAQ (reference sequence). The CDR3 is 13 amino acids. DNA of the CDR3: TGTGCCAGCAGCTTAGCGCGGGACGGAAAACTGTTTTTT. Its protein product is CASSLARDGKLFF.

The chain combines TRBV5-4 with TRBJ2-1, with 10 bases matching TRBD2. Germline V gene lookup returns CDR1 SGHNT and CDR2 YYREEE (reference sequence). V was pared by 7 bases and J by 3 bases, with 16 bases of the junction left unmatched. This CDR3 contains 18 residues. For the CDR3, the DNA is TGTGCCAGCCGCTCGCTAACTAGCGGGGCTTCTGACTACAATGAGCAGTTCTTC. This codes for CASRSLTSGASDYNEQFF.

The chain has TRBV6-6 and TRBJ1-1, with D perhaps TRBD1 (6 bases). CDR1 is MNHNY and CDR2 is SVGAGI in the germline V gene (reference sequence). V was trimmed by 4 bases and J by 1 base, leaving 13 bases between them. This CDR3 is 15 amino acids long. The CDR3 DNA is TGTGCCAGCAGTTCTGGTTCAGGGGCGAACACTGAAGCTTTCTTT. This codes for CASSSGSGANTEAFF.

The CDR3 protein is CAWSVRQGRSGYTF. CDR3 sequence (DNA): TGTGCCTGGAGTGTTCGGCAGGGCCGTAGCGGCTACACCTTC. The genes are TRBV30 and TRBJ1-2; a weak D match, TRBD1 (5 bases). The germline CDR1 and CDR2 sequences are GTSNPN and SVGIG (reference sequence). V lost 0 bases and J 8 bases, leaving 16 bases between the germline ends. This CDR3 spans 14 amino acids.

V gene TRBV4-3 combines with J gene TRBJ1-1; no clear D. The germline V gene has CDR1 LGHNA and CDR2 YSLEER. The V end lost 0 bases, the J end lost 7 bases, and 21 bases lay between the germline ends. CDR3 length equals 17 residues. The CDR3 nucleotides are TGCGCCAGCAGCCAAGAAGTACCGCGGGGTAGCGGGTTTGAAGCTTTCTTT. It codes for CASSQEVPRGSGFEAFF.

The chain employs TRBV24-1 and TRBJ1-1; D gene ambiguous. CDR1 is KGHDR, CDR2 SFDVKD, per germline. V dropped 0 bases and J dropped 1 base, with 2 bases sitting between them. The CDR3 spans 13 residues. CDR3 bases: TGTGCCACCAGTGATTTGCAGAACACTGAAGCTTTCTTT. Protein product: CATSDLQNTEAFF.

This clone has only one observation. This chain's CDR3 is CASSSSDSLNSPLHF. In nucleotides, the CDR3 is TGTGCCAGCAGCTCGTCGGACAGCCTTAATTCACCCCTCCACTTT. The chain couples TRBV11-2 to TRBJ1-6; D may be TRBD1 (6 bases). The V end lost 4 bases, the J end lost 6 bases, and 13 bases lay between the germline ends. Per the germline V gene, CDR1 is SGHAT and CDR2 is FQNNGV. The CDR3 is 15 residues long.

This clone has only one observation. The chain employs TRBV7-9 and TRBJ2-5, with 11 positions matching TRBD2. Looked up from germline, CDR1 is SEHNR and CDR2 is FQNEAQ (reference sequence). Losses at the gene ends were 5 bases for V and 1 base for J; bases not matched to a gene: 9. The CDR3 runs to 17 residues. The CDR3 protein is CASSPGSLAGAQETQYF. The DNA of the CDR3 is TGTGCCAGCAGCCCAGGGTCACTAGCGGGGGCCCAAGAGACCCAGTACTTC.

This clone was counted a single time. The chain joins TRBV19 to TRBJ2-1, with TRBD1 identical over 8 bases. The length of the CDR3 is 14 residues. The V and J ends lost 6 bases and 7 bases, in that order; junction bases with no gene match: 8. The germline V gene encodes CDR1 LNHDA and CDR2 SQIVND (reference sequence). CDR3 coding DNA: TGTGCCAGTAGGTTTGACAGGGGTGCAAATGAGCAGTTCTTC. Protein product: CASRFDRGANEQFF.

The V gene is TRBV28, the J gene TRBJ1-5; TRBD1 matches at 7 bases. CDR1 MDHEN and CDR2 SYDVKM come from the germline V gene. V shed 4 bases and J 9 bases; nucleotides not matched to a gene: 12. CDR3 length: 15 amino acids. CDR3 loop: CASSSSQGPNLPQHF. The CDR3 region has the DNA TGTGCCAGCAGTTCATCACAGGGGCCTAATTTGCCCCAGCATTTT.

This clone was detected a few times. The rearrangement uses TRBV6-2 or TRBV6-3 and TRBJ1-2, with D possibly being TRBD1 (5 bases). The V end was cut by 0 bases, the J end by 4 bases, with 12 bases between. Germline CDR1 is MNHEY and CDR2 is SVGEGT. The CDR3 runs to 15 residues. CDR3 sequence (DNA): TGTGCCAGCAGTTACTCGAGCGGGGCGCTCTATGGCTACACCTTC. The encoded protein is CASSYSSGALYGYTF.

The V and J genes are TRBV9 and TRBJ2-7; D perhaps matches TRBD2 (6 bases). Germline CDR1 and CDR2: SGDLS and YYNGEE. The CDR3 contains 14 residues. Trimming took off 3 bases at V and 1 base at J, with 11 bases between the two ends. In DNA, the CDR3 is TGTGCCAGCAGCGCGACCGGGACTTCCTACGAGCAGTACTTC. Protein sequence: CASSATGTSYEQYF.

The sample holds a few counts of this clone. The V gene is TRBV7-3, the J gene TRBJ1-1, with D perhaps TRBD1 (5 bases). The CDR3 totals 15 residues. The ends were cut back, 1 base at V and 1 base at J, with 10 bases in the middle. Germline V gene sequence: CDR1 SGHTA, CDR2 FQGTGA. This CDR3 is CASSLKRGGNTEAFF. The DNA for the CDR3 is TGTGCCAGCAGCTTAAAAAGGGGCGGGAACACTGAAGCTTTCTTT.

V is TRBV3-1 (or the pseudogene TRBV3-2) and J is TRBJ1-3; D uncertain. Germline lookup yields CDR1 LGHDT and CDR2 YNNKEL (reference sequence). This CDR3 has 14 residues. V was trimmed by 2 bases and J by 8 bases, leaving 13 bases between them. CDR3 sequence reads: CASSQNVAGDTIYF. In nucleotides, the CDR3 is TGTGCCAGCAGCCAAAATGTCGCCGGGGACACCATATATTTT.

The genes are TRBV28 and TRBJ2-1, with TRBD1 matching over 10 bases. This CDR3 region has 14 residues. The germline V gene encodes CDR1 MDHEN and CDR2 SYDVKM. J gave up 7 bases and V 2 bases, and 2 bases lay outside the gene matches. As DNA, the CDR3 is TGTGCCAGCAGTTTAGCGGACAGGGGGAATGAGCAGTTCTTC. Protein: CASSLADRGNEQFF.

Here the CDR3 reads CATSDSGVGQPQHF. In DNA, the CDR3 is TGTGCCACCAGTGATTCAGGGGTGGGACAGCCCCAGCATTTT. This chain links TRBV24-1 with TRBJ1-5, with D possibly TRBD1 on 6 matching bases. Germline assignment: CDR1 KGHDR and CDR2 SFDVKD. The CDR3 is made up of 14 amino acids. V lost 2 bases and J 7 bases, leaving 11 bases between the germline ends.

The chain combines TRBV7-2 with TRBJ1-1; TRBD1 matches at 7 bases. This CDR3 is built from 15 residues. Per germline, CDR1 SGHTA and CDR2 FQGNSA. V dropped 1 base and J dropped 10; count of bases not matched to a gene: 12. CDR3 loop: CASSLEAGGTRVAFF. CDR3 in DNA: TGTGCCAGCAGCTTAGAGGCAGGGGGAACAAGAGTAGCTTTCTTT.

This chain connects TRBV12-5 to TRBJ2-5, with D perhaps matching TRBD2 (6 bases). This CDR3 comprises 16 residues. Trimming left V 1 base short and J 4 bases short, with 16 bases between. CDR1 is LGHNT and CDR2 is FRNRAP in the germline V gene. CDR3 DNA: TGTGCTAGTGGTTTGGGGAAACGAGAGGGAGGAGAGACCCAGTACTTC. Residues: CASGLGKREGGETQYF.

J is TRBJ2-1 and V is TRBV5-6, with D possibly matching TRBD2 (6 bases). Germline CDR1 is SGHDT and CDR2 is YYEEEE. V was clipped by 3 bases and J by 4 bases, with 14 bases between them. This CDR3 spans 15 amino acids. In DNA, the CDR3 is TGTGCCAGCAGCTCTCTCGCAGGGAGGTACAATGAGCAGTTCTTC. Its translation: CASSSLAGRYNEQFF.

This sequence joins TRBV7-9 and TRBJ1-1, with 7 bases fitting TRBD1. The germline gives CDR1 SEHNR, CDR2 FQNEAQ (reference sequence). This CDR3 is built from 12 residues. The V segment lost 4 bases and the J segment 9 bases; nucleotides outside the gene matches: 5. CDR3 region: CASSSLQGKAFF. The DNA of the CDR3 is TGTGCCAGCAGCTCCTTACAGGGGAAAGCTTTCTTT.